One sample yielded the 8 T cell receptor beta chains listed below, sequenced in a study of beta chain features in type 1 diabetes (dated by TCRdb to 2016 to 2019). Paper-wide results and their limitations: In all four CD4+ subsets, TCRB CDR3 length was moderately but significantly shorter in type 1 diabetes patients.

Library preparation employed the immunoSEQ multiplex PCR assay. The entire isolated RNA was reverse transcribed using the High Capacity cDNA Reverse Transcription Kit, and thus expressed TCRB transcripts were sequenced. The table was pulled from immuneACCESS by TCRdb, which kept in-frame rearrangements only. Such tables lose some clones; where checked, under half of the loss comes from unresolved V genes, and the rest has no known cause. This sample comprises 330,000 or so clones, roughly an eighth of them detected only once. The ten largest clones represent roughly 0.0097% of the sample. These receptors have no known antigen. Sequenced input: naive CD4+ T cells from blood. The cell subset or site label here, explained by the study, means: true naive CD4+ T cells. Source of these receptors: a woman under 30 with type 1 diabetes.

There are a few counts of this clone. The chain employs TRBV7-8 and TRBJ2-1, with a tentative D call TRBD2 (7 bases). V was clipped by 1 base and J by 13 bases, with 20 bases between them. This CDR3 has 15 amino acids. CDR1 is SGHVS, CDR2 FQNEAQ, per germline. CDR3 nucleotide sequence: TGTGCCAGCAGCTTAGGAGGGGGGGTAGCTGTCCTCCAGTTCTTC. As protein: CASSLGGGVAVLQFF. The full variable domain, in which reference TRBV7-8 and TRBJ2-1 provide the parts outside the CDR3, is GAGVSQSPRYKVAKRGQDVALRCDPISGHVSLFWYQQALGQGPEFLTYFQNEAQLDKSGLPSDRFFAERPEGSVSTLKIQRTQQEDSAVYLCASSLGGGVAVLQFFGPGTRLTVL.

The sample holds a few counts of this clone. This rearrangement joins TRBV7-3 to TRBJ2-7; perhaps TRBD1 as D (6 bases). CDR3 size: 14 residues. Trimming stripped 5 bases from V and 2 bases from J, with 13 bases between. Germline V gene data show CDR1 as SGHTA and CDR2 as FQGTGA. This CDR3 reads CASSPHQGPYEQYF. Here the CDR3 DNA reads TGTGCCAGCAGCCCACACCAGGGGCCCTACGAGCAGTACTTC.

The chain links TRBV19 to TRBJ2-1; D is possibly TRBD1 (5 bases). From germline, CDR1 is LNHDA and CDR2 SQIVND (reference sequence). This CDR3 comprises 12 residues. CDR3 DNA sequence: TGTGCTACCCAGACAGATTACAATGAGCAGTTCTTC. Translation gives CATQTDYNEQFF.

The rearrangement joins TRBV18 to TRBJ2-7; D unresolved. There are 14 residues in the CDR3. CDR1 and CDR2 from the germline V gene are KGHSH and LQKENI. V dropped 2 bases and J dropped 2 bases, with 10 bases sitting between them. CDR3: CASSPTPATYEQYF. CDR3 in DNA: TGTGCCAGCTCACCAACTCCTGCCACCTACGAGCAGTACTTC.

This clone was counted only a few times. The V gene is TRBV4-3, the J gene TRBJ2-7; 7 bases are shared with TRBD1. Germline V gives CDR1 LGHNA, CDR2 YSLEER. This CDR3 comprises 13 residues. Trimming removed 3 bases from V and 4 bases from J; junction bases left unmatched: 3. The chain's CDR3 is CASSQSTGYEQYF. CDR3 DNA sequence: TGCGCCAGCAGCCAGTCGACAGGGTACGAGCAGTACTTC.

This chain uses TRBV28 with TRBJ2-3; 9 bases are shared with TRBD2. The CDR3 is 16 residues long. The V gene's germline CDR1 is MDHEN and CDR2 SYDVKM. Germline trimming cut 5 bases from V and 4 bases from J; bases unmatched to any gene: 10. The CDR3 DNA follows: TGTGCCAGCAGTCCATCAGCGGGGGGCGGCGCAGATACGCAGTATTTT. Amino acid sequence: CASSPSAGGGADTQYF. Full variable domain (outside the CDR3, taken from reference TRBV28 and TRBJ2-3): DVKVTQSSRYLVKRTGEKVFLECVQDMDHENMFWYRQDPGLGLRLIYFSYDVKMKEKGDIPEGYSVSREKKERFSLILESASTNQTSMYLCASSPSAGGGADTQYFGPGTRLTVL.

The V call is TRBV5-1, the J call TRBJ1-2, with 7 bases matching TRBD1. V was pared by 4 bases and J by 2 bases, with 8 bases of the junction left unmatched. From germline, CDR1 is SGHRS and CDR2 YFSETQ. The CDR3 extends over 15 amino acids. In DNA, the CDR3 is TGCGCCAGCAGCCCCCGACAGGGACCAAACTATGGCTACACCTTC. Protein product: CASSPRQGPNYGYTF.

This clone has just a few counts. The CDR3 sequence: CASSVTAGGGTDTQYF. CDR3 sequence (DNA): TGTGCCAGCAGCGTAACAGCGGGGGGGGGCACAGATACGCAGTATTTT. The chain employs TRBV9 and TRBJ2-3, with 10 bases aligning to TRBD2. V was pared by 1 base and J by 1 base, with 3 bases of the junction left unmatched. There are 16 residues in the CDR3. Germline V CDR1 and CDR2: SGDLS, YYNGEE. The full variable domain, rest sourced from reference TRBV9 and TRBJ2-3, is DSGVTQTPKHLITATGQRVTLRCSPRSGDLSVYWYQQSLDQGLQFLIQYYNGEERAKGNILERFSAQQFPDLHSELNLSSLELGDSALYFCASSVTAGGGTDTQYFGPGTRLTVL.